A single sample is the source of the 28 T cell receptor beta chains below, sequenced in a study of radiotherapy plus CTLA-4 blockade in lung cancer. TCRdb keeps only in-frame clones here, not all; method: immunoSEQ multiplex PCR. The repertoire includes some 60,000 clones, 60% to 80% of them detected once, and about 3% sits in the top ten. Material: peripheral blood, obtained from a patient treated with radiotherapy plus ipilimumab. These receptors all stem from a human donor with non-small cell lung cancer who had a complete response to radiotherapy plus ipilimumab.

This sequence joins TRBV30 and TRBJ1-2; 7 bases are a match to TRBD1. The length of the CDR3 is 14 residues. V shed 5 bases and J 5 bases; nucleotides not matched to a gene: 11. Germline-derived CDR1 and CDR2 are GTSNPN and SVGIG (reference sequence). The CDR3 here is CAWSPGQTSYGYTF. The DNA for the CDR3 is TGTGCCTGGTCACCGGGACAGACGTCGTATGGCTACACCTTC.

The CDR3 DNA reads TGCAGCGTTGCAAGGGGTCGTATGGATACGCAGTATTTT. Encoded protein: CSVARGRMDTQYF. The chain employs TRBV29-1 and TRBJ2-3; tentative D call: TRBD1 (5 bases). CDR3 length: 13 residues. The V gene's germline CDR1 is SQVTM and CDR2 ANQGSEA. V shed 4 bases and J shed 6 bases, with 14 bases lying between them.

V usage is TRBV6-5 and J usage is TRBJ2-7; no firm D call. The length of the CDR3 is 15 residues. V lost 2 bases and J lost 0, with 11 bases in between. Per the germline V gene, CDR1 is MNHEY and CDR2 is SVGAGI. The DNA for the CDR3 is TGTGCCAGCAGTTACGACACACTCAGCTCCTACGAGCAGTACTTC. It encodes CASSYDTLSSYEQYF.

This CDR3 is CASSFPGAGELFF. Here the CDR3 DNA reads TGTGCCAGCAGCTTTCCGGGGGCCGGGGAGCTGTTTTTT. This chain joins TRBV11-2 and TRBJ2-2; maybe TRBD2 (6 bases). The V gene's germline CDR1 is SGHAT and CDR2 FQNNGV. The CDR3 length is 13 residues. V dropped 3 bases and J dropped 6 bases, with 8 bases sitting between them.

In DNA, the CDR3 is TGTGCCAGCAGCCGACCCCGGACAGGCGCCATGAACACTGAAGCTTTCTTT. It yields the protein CASSRPRTGAMNTEAFF. This sequence joins TRBV5-8 and TRBJ1-1; 7 bases align to TRBD1. The length of the CDR3 is 17 residues. V was pared by 4 bases and J by 0 bases, with 12 bases of the junction left unmatched. The germline CDR1 and CDR2 sequences are SGHTS and YDEGEE.

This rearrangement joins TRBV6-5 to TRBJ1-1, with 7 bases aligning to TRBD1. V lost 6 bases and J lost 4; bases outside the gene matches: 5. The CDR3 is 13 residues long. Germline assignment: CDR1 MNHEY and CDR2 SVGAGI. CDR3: CASSLTGVTEAFF. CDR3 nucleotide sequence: TGTGCCAGCAGCTTAACAGGGGTCACTGAAGCTTTCTTT.

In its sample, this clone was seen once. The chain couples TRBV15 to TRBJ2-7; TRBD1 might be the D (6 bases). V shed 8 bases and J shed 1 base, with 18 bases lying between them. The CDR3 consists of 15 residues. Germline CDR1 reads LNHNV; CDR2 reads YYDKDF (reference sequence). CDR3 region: CATGRNRDPSYEQYF. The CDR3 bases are TGTGCCACCGGAAGAAACAGGGACCCTTCCTACGAGCAGTACTTC.

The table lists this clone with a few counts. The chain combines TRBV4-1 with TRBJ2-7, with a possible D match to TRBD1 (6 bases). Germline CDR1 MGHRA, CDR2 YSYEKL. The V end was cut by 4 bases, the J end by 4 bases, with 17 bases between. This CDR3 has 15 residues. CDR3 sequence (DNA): TGCGCCAGCAGCCGAGCACAGGGTGGCATTTACGAGCAGTACTTC. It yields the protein CASSRAQGGIYEQYF.

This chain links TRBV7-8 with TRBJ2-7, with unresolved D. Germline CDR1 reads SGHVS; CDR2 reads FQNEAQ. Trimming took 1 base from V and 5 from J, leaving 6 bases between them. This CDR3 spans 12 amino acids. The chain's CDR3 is CASSLVSHEQYF. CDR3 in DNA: TGTGCCAGCAGCTTAGTATCCCACGAGCAGTACTTC.

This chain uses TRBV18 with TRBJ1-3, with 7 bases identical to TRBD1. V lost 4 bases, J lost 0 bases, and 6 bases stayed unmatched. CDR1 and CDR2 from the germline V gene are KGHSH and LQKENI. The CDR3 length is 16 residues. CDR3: CASSRGTVNSGNTIYF. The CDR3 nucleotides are TGTGCCAGCTCACGCGGGACAGTGAACTCTGGAAACACCATATATTTT.

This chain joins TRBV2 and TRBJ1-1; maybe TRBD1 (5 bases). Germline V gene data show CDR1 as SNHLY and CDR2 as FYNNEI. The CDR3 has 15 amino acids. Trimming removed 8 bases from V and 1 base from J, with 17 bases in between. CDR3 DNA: TGTGCCAGCGGCCGAGGCCAGGGTGGGAACACTGAAGCTTTCTTT. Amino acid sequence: CASGRGQGGNTEAFF.

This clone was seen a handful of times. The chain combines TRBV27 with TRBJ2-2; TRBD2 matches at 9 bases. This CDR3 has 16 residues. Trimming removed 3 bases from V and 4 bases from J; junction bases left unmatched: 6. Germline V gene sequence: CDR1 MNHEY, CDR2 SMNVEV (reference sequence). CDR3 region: CASSFPSGVVTGELFF. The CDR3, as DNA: TGTGCCAGCAGTTTTCCTAGCGGGGTTGTCACCGGGGAGCTGTTTTTT.

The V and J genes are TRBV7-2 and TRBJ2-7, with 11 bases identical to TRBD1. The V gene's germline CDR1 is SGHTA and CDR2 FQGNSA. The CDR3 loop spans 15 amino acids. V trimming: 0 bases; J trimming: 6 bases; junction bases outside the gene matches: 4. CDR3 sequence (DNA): TGTGCCAGCAGCTTAGCGGGACAGGGGGTGAGCGAGCAGTACTTC. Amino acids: CASSLAGQGVSEQYF.

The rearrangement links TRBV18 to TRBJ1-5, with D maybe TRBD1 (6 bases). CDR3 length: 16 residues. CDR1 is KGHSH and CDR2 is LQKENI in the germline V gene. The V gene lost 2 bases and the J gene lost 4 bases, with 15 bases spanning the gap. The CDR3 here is CASSPRVGGGNQPQHF. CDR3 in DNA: TGTGCCAGCTCACCAAGGGTGGGAGGGGGAAATCAGCCCCAGCATTTT.

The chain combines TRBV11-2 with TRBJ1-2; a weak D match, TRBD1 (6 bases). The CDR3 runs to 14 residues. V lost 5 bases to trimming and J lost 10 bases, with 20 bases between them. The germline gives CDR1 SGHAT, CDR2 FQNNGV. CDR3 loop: CASSLTIRGSDYTF. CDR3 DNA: TGTGCCAGCAGCCTAACGATCAGGGGATCTGACTACACCTTC. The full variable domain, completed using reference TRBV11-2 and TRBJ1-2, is EAGVAQSPRYKIIEKRQSVAFWCNPISGHATLYWYQQILGQGPKLLIQFQNNGVVDDSQLPKDRFSAERLKGVDSTLKIQPAKLEDSAVYLCASSLTIRGSDYTFGSGTRLTVV.

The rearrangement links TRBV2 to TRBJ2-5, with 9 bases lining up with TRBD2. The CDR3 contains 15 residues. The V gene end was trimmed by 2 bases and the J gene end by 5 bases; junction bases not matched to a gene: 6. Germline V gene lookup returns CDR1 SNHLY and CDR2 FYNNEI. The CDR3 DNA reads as TGTGCCAGCAGTGAAATAGGCAGCGGGAGGGAGACCCAGTACTTC. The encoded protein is CASSEIGSGRETQYF. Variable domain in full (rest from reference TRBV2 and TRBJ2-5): EPEVTQTPSHQVTQMGQEVILRCVPISNHLYFYWYRQILGQKVEFLVSFYNNEISEKSEIFDDQFSVERPDGSNFTLKIRSTKLEDSAMYFCASSEIGSGRETQYFGPGTRLLVL.

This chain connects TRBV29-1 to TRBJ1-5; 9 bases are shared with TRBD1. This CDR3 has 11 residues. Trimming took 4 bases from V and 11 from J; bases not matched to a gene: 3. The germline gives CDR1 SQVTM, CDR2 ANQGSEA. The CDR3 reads CSVGGDRAQHF. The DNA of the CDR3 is TGCAGCGTTGGTGGGGACAGGGCCCAGCATTTT.

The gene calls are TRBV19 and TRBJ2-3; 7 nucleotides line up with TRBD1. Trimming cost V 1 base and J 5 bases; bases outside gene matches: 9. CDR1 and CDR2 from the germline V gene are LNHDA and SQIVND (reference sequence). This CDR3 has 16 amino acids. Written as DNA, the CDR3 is TGTGCCAGTAGTATAGCCGACAGGGTGGGCAAAGATACGCAGTATTTT. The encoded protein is CASSIADRVGKDTQYF.

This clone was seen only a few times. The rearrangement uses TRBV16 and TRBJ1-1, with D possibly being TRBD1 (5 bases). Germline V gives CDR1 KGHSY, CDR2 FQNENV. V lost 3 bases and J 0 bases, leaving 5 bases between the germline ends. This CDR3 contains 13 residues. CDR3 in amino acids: CASSQTVNTEAFF. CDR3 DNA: TGTGCCAGCAGCCAGACAGTGAACACTGAAGCTTTCTTT. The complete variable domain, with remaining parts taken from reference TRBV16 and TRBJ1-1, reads GEEVAQTPKHLVRGEGQKAKLYCAPIKGHSYVFWYQQVLKNEFKFLISFQNENVFDETGMPKERFSAKCLPNSPCSLEIQATKLEDSAVYFCASSQTVNTEAFFGQGTRLTVV.

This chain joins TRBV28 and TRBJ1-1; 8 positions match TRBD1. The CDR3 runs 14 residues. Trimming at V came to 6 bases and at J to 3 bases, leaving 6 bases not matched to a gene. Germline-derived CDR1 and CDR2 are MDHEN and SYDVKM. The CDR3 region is CASRQGARDTEAFF. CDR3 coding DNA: TGTGCCAGCAGGCAGGGGGCGAGAGACACTGAAGCTTTCTTT.

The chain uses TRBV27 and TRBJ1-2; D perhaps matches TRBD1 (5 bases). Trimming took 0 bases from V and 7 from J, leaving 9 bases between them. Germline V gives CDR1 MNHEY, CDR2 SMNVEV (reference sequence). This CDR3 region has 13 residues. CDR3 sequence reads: CASSLSPGGGYTF. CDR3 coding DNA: TGTGCCAGCAGTTTATCACCCGGGGGTGGCTACACCTTC.

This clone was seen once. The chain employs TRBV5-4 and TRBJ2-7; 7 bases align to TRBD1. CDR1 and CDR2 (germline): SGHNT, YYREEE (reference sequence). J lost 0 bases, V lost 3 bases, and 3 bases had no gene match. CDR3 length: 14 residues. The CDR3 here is CASSSRQGSYEQYF. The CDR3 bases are TGTGCCAGCAGCTCCCGACAGGGCTCCTACGAGCAGTACTTC.

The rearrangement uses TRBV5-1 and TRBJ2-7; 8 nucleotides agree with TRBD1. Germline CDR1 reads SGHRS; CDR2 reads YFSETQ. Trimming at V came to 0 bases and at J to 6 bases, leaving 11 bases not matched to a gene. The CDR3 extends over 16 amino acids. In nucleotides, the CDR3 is TGCGCCAGCAGCTTGGTGGGCAACAGGGGGTCGGGCGAGCAGTACTTC. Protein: CASSLVGNRGSGEQYF.

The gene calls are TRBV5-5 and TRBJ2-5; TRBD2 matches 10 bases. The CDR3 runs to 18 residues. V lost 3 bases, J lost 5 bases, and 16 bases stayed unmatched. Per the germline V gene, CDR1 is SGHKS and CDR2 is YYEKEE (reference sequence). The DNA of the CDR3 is TGTGCCAGCAGCTCTTCCCTAGCGGGGGCCGCCTCTCGGGAGACCCAGTACTTC. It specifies CASSSSLAGAASRETQYF.

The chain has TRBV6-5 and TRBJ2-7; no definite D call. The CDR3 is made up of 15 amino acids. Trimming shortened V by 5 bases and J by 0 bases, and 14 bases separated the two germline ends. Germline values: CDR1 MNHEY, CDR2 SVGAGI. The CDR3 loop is CASSSPPYSSYEQYF. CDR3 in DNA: TGTGCCAGCAGTAGCCCCCCATACAGCTCCTACGAGCAGTACTTC.

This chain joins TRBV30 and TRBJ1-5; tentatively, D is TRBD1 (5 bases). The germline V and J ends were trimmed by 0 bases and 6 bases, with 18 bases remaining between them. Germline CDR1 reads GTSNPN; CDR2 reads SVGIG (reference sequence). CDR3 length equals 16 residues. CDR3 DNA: TGTGCCTGGAGTGTAGAGGGCGGGGTTGGGGGTCAGCCCCAGCATTTT. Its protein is CAWSVEGGVGGQPQHF.

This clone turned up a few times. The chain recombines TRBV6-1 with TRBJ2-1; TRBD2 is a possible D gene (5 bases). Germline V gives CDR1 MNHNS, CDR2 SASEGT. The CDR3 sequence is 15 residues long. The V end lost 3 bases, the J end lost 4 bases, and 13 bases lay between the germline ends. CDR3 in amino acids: CASSDTSGSYNEQFF. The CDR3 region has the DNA TGTGCCAGCAGTGATACCAGCGGAAGTTACAATGAGCAGTTCTTC.

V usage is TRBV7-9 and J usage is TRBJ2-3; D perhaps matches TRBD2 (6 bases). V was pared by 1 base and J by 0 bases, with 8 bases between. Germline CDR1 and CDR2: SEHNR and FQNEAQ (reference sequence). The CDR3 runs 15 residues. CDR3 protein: CASSLGSGSTDTQYF. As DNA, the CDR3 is TGTGCCAGCAGCTTAGGGAGCGGGAGCACAGATACGCAGTATTTT.